The clone carrying this T cell receptor beta chain was seen many times. The antigen is undetermined. It was considered stable Graves' hyperthyroidism when ophthalmopathy did not progress within 18 months. Lactation, pregnancy, other autoimmune disease or uncontrolled infection excluded patients. The data derive from a study of T cells in Graves' hyperthyroidism and ophthalmopathy. Whole-study findings and limits: Prediction of ophthalmopathy progression came a median about 6 months pre-onset.

Amplification of TCR beta CDR3 regions was performed using RNA transcripts as template. A set of HTBI primers served as the primers for a first-round RT-PCR of the TCR CDR3. TCRdb processed the multiplex PCR reads anew with MiXCR; each CDR3 protein has one entry. The table records around 400,000 distinct CDR3 sequences, approximately 13% of them present only once. In germline, CDR1 is MDHEN, CDR2 SYDVKM. CDR3 size: 17 residues. With 4 bases clipped from V and 0 bases from J, the junction kept 7 bases outside the gene matches. The TCR comes from a woman aged 18 to 35 with Graves' hyperthyroidism. The rearrangement links TRBV28 to TRBJ2-7; 12 bases align to TRBD2. The sample was blood. The CDR3 here is CASSSLAGGISSYEQYF. For the CDR3, the DNA is TGTGCCAGCAGTTCGCTAGCGGGGGGGATTAGCTCCTACGAGCAGTACTTC. Combining the CDR3 with reference TRBV28 and TRBJ2-7 gives the whole variable domain DVKVTQSSRYLVKRTGEKVFLECVQDMDHENMFWYRQDPGLGLRLIYFSYDVKMKEKGDIPEGYSVSREKKERFSLILESASTNQTSMYLCASSSLAGGISSYEQYFGPGTRLTVT.